These 28 T cell receptor beta chains were sequenced from one sample in a study of T cell responses to AZD1222 COVID-19 vaccine. The assay was immunoSEQ multiplex PCR, and TCRdb's table has in-frame clones only and misses some. The data contain 100,000 to 150,000 clones, around 92% of them singletons. This sample comprised peripheral blood, obtained on day 0 of AZD1222 vaccination. These receptors all come from an adult in good health.

The V gene is TRBV12-3 or TRBV12-4, the J gene TRBJ1-1, with 7 positions matching TRBD1. The trim removed 5 bases at V and 6 bases at J, leaving 6 bases unmatched. The CDR3 has 13 amino acids. The CDR3 nucleotides are TGTGCCAGCAGTCTTTACAGGGGAGCTGAAGCTTTCTTT. Its translation: CASSLYRGAEAFF.

The chain links TRBV6-2 or TRBV6-3 to TRBJ2-1; TRBD1 might be the D (8 bases). V gave up 6 bases and J gave up 12 bases, with 27 bases separating them. The CDR3 is made up of 16 amino acids. Germline assignment: CDR1 MNHEY and CDR2 SVGEGT. The CDR3 sequence is CASSEPRRGLGGGQFF. CDR3 bases: TGTGCCAGCAGCGAACCCCGCAGGGGGCTCGGCGGGGGGCAGTTCTTC.

J is TRBJ2-5 and V is TRBV7-3; perhaps TRBD1 as D (5 bases). V shed 4 bases and J shed 8 bases, with 20 bases lying between them. Germline CDR1 and CDR2: SGHTA and FQGTGA. The CDR3 is 15 residues long. CDR3 loop: CASSSPWGLQGTQYF. The DNA for the CDR3 is TGTGCCAGCAGCTCACCGTGGGGCCTCCAAGGAACCCAGTACTTC.

The chain has TRBV25-1 and TRBJ1-5; D is ambiguous. CDR1 is MGHDK and CDR2 is SYGVNS in the germline V gene. The CDR3 extends over 15 amino acids. Trimming removed 4 bases from V and 0 bases from J, with 10 bases in between. DNA for the CDR3: TGTGCCAGCAGTGGAACAGAAATTAGCAATCAGCCCCAGCATTTT. Protein product: CASSGTEISNQPQHF.

This sequence joins TRBV19 and TRBJ2-7, with TRBD1 as a possible D gene (5 bases). V was cut by 5 bases and J by 6 bases, with 14 bases left in between. Germline-derived CDR1 and CDR2 are LNHDA and SQIVND (reference sequence). The CDR3 contains 13 residues. The CDR3 bases are TGTGCCAGTAGTCTGCCAGGGCCTGGCGAGCAGTACTTC. Protein sequence: CASSLPGPGEQYF. The variable domain in full, with the rest retrieved from reference TRBV19 and TRBJ2-7, is DGGITQSPKYLFRKEGQNVTLSCEQNLNHDAMYWYRQDPGQGLRLIYYSQIVNDFQKGDIAEGYSVSREKKESFPLTVTSAQKNPTAFYLCASSLPGPGEQYFGPGTRLTVT.

The rearrangement uses TRBV11-2 and TRBJ2-2; 12 bases align to TRBD2. V was pared by 5 bases and J by 5 bases, with 9 bases of the junction left unmatched. CDR3 size: 17 residues. Germline lookup yields CDR1 SGHAT and CDR2 FQNNGV. The CDR3 loop reads CASSATSGSFRTGELFF. In DNA form, the CDR3 reads TGTGCCAGCAGCGCGACTAGCGGGAGCTTCCGAACCGGGGAGCTGTTTTTT.

This clone was seen more than once but under ten times. The chain employs TRBV6-6 and TRBJ1-5; D remains ambiguous. Germline lookup yields CDR1 MNHNY and CDR2 SVGAGI (reference sequence). V lost 4 bases to trimming and J lost 0 bases, with 7 bases between them. This CDR3 region has 14 residues. The CDR3 loop reads CASSLGSSNQPQHF. CDR3 in DNA: TGTGCCAGCAGTTTGGGATCTAGCAATCAGCCCCAGCATTTT.

The chain carries TRBV5-1 and TRBJ1-1; no reliable D call. The CDR3 sequence is 11 residues long. Germline lookup yields CDR1 SGHRS and CDR2 YFSETQ. Deletions cut 3 bases from V and 1 base from J, with 1 base between. The CDR3 region has the DNA TGCGCCAGCAGCTCGAACACTGAAGCTTTCTTT. Translating it yields CASSSNTEAFF.

V usage is TRBV9 and J usage is TRBJ2-7; D remains ambiguous. With 2 bases removed from V and 2 bases from J, the gap between germline ends came to 11 bases. The CDR3 sequence is 14 residues long. Germline values: CDR1 SGDLS, CDR2 YYNGEE. The CDR3 loop reads CASSVGVGTYEQYF. As DNA, the CDR3 is TGTGCCAGCAGCGTGGGTGTGGGGACCTACGAGCAGTACTTC.

The chain has TRBV19 and TRBJ2-1, with D perhaps matching TRBD2 (5 bases). The germline V gene encodes CDR1 LNHDA and CDR2 SQIVND (reference sequence). CDR3 length equals 11 residues. V was shortened by 3 bases and J by 11 bases, with 8 bases between the two germline ends. The CDR3 sequence is CASSMTNQQFF. CDR3 DNA: TGTGCCAGTAGTATGACTAACCAGCAGTTCTTC.

The chain couples TRBV19 to TRBJ1-1; D not certain. CDR1 is LNHDA and CDR2 is SQIVND in the germline V gene (reference sequence). CDR3 length: 13 residues. The germline V and J ends were trimmed by 2 bases and 3 bases, with 7 bases remaining between them. The chain's CDR3 is CASSIRVDTEAFF. In nucleotides, the CDR3 is TGTGCCAGTAGTATAAGGGTGGACACTGAAGCTTTCTTT.

The rearrangement links TRBV20-1 to TRBJ1-2; D is unresolved. Trimming pared 3 bases from V and 0 bases from J, leaving 5 bases between. Germline lookup yields CDR1 DFQATT and CDR2 SNEGSKA (reference sequence). The CDR3 totals 12 residues. The CDR3 DNA reads as TGCAGTGCTAGTGAGACTAACTATGGCTACACCTTC. Protein sequence: CSASETNYGYTF.

This clone occurred once. J is TRBJ1-2 and V is TRBV19; tentatively, D is TRBD1 (5 bases). From germline, CDR1 is LNHDA and CDR2 SQIVND (reference sequence). This CDR3 spans 14 amino acids. The V and J ends lost 3 bases and 6 bases respectively, with 14 bases between them. CDR3 amino acids: CASSMGTGWDGYTF. The CDR3 DNA follows: TGTGCCAGTAGTATGGGAACAGGCTGGGATGGCTACACCTTC.

The chain recombines TRBV6-5 with TRBJ1-1; the D is unclear. Germline CDR1 and CDR2: MNHEY and SVGAGI. The V end was cut by 7 bases, the J end by 0 bases, with 6 bases between. The CDR3 runs 12 residues. The CDR3 spells CASTLMNTEAFF. CDR3 nucleotides: TGTGCCAGCACCCTCATGAACACTGAAGCTTTCTTT.

This clone was observed a handful of times. V is TRBV14 and J is TRBJ1-2; 7 bases line up with TRBD1. The CDR3 is made up of 15 amino acids. V gave up 1 base and J gave up 0 bases; unmatched junction bases: 2. Germline lookup yields CDR1 SGHDN and CDR2 FVKESK. The CDR3 DNA sequence: TGTGCCAGCAGCCAAGCGGACAGGACTAACTATGGCTACACCTTC. It codes for CASSQADRTNYGYTF. The complete variable domain, with remaining parts taken from reference TRBV14 and TRBJ1-2, reads EAGVTQFPSHSVIEKGQTVTLRCDPISGHDNLYWYRRVMGKEIKFLLHFVKESKQDESGMPNNRFLAERTGGTYSTLKVQPAELEDSGVYFCASSQADRTNYGYTFGSGTRLTVV.

The J gene is TRBJ1-6, the V gene TRBV4-2; D remains ambiguous. This CDR3 has 15 residues. Trimming took 2 bases from V and 10 from J, leaving 15 bases between them. In germline, CDR1 is LGHNA, CDR2 YNFKEQ. The CDR3 sequence: CASSQNRGKRSPLHF. The CDR3 region has the DNA TGTGCCAGCAGCCAAAACCGGGGAAAGCGATCACCCCTCCACTTT.

This clone was found a few times. The chain carries TRBV4-1 and TRBJ1-2; weak D call: TRBD1 (5 bases). V dropped 0 bases and J dropped 7 bases, with 24 bases sitting between them. CDR1 MGHRA and CDR2 YSYEKL come from the germline V gene. CDR3 length: 18 residues. The CDR3 DNA reads as TGCGCCAGCAGCCAAGACGGGTCCCAGGGAGAGTTTTCTATTGGCTACACCTTC. It yields the protein CASSQDGSQGEFSIGYTF.

This chain connects TRBV11-3 to TRBJ2-7; 7 nucleotides match TRBD2. The CDR3 extends over 12 amino acids. J lost 2 bases, V lost 11 bases, and 6 bases had no gene match. Germline V gene sequence: CDR1 SGHNT, CDR2 YENEEA. CDR3 bases: TGTGCCGGGGGAGGGGATACCTACGAGCAGTACTTC. Its protein product is CAGGGDTYEQYF.

The chain is built from TRBV11-3 and TRBJ1-2; D is unclear. Trimming removed 1 base from V and 4 bases from J, with 16 bases in between. The CDR3 loop spans 16 amino acids. Germline V CDR1 and CDR2: SGHNT, YENEEA. CDR3 nucleotide sequence: TGTGCCAGCAGCTTAGGGTACAGCGCGGAAACCTATGGCTACACCTTC. This translates into CASSLGYSAETYGYTF.

V and J are TRBV7-2 and TRBJ1-2, with D perhaps matching TRBD1 (6 bases). Germline CDR1 reads SGHTA; CDR2 reads FQGNSA. V was shortened by 4 bases and J by 11 bases, with 32 bases between the two germline ends. This CDR3 region has 18 residues. This chain's CDR3 is CASSSLPGHRIHSRRYTF. As DNA, the CDR3 is TGTGCCAGCAGCTCTTTACCGGGACACCGGATTCATTCAAGGCGGTACACCTTC.

The chain couples TRBV6-5 to TRBJ2-2; no clear D. From germline, CDR1 is MNHEY and CDR2 SVGAGI. CDR3 size: 16 residues. With 2 bases removed from V and 3 bases from J, the gap between germline ends came to 13 bases. The CDR3 here is CASSYEIGVDTGELFF. CDR3 nucleotides: TGTGCCAGCAGTTACGAGATTGGGGTGGACACCGGGGAGCTGTTTTTT.

The chain recombines TRBV11-2 with TRBJ1-5; D unresolved. Trimming left V 5 bases short and J 3 bases short, with 8 bases between. CDR3 length: 13 amino acids. Germline CDR1 SGHAT, CDR2 FQNNGV. This chain's CDR3 is CASSLDLNQPQHF. DNA for the CDR3: TGTGCCAGCAGCCTTGACCTCAATCAGCCCCAGCATTTT.

The V call is TRBV27, the J call TRBJ1-6; no definite D call. The V and J ends lost 6 bases and 5 bases respectively, with 5 bases between them. Per germline, CDR1 MNHEY and CDR2 SMNVEV (reference sequence). CDR3 length: 12 amino acids. This chain's CDR3 is CASSSDNSPLHF. The CDR3 nucleotides read TGTGCCAGCAGCTCTGATAATTCACCCCTCCACTTT.

V and J are TRBV5-1 and TRBJ1-5; TRBD1 aligns across 8 bases. The V segment lost 2 bases and the J segment 7 bases; nucleotides outside the gene matches: 14. The CDR3 length is 17 residues. Germline CDR1 is SGHRS and CDR2 is YFSETQ. The CDR3 DNA sequence: TGCGCCAGCAGCTTTTTTCCAGGGGGCGGTTCGGGACAGCCCCAGCATTTT. Its translation is CASSFFPGGGSGQPQHF.

The chain employs TRBV7-9 and TRBJ2-7, with D unresolved. V was cut by 2 bases and J by 4 bases, with 9 bases left in between. Per the germline V gene, CDR1 is SEHNR and CDR2 is FQNEAQ (reference sequence). The CDR3 covers 13 residues. This chain's CDR3 is CASSLLAPYEQYF. In DNA, the CDR3 is TGTGCCAGCAGCTTATTGGCGCCTTACGAGCAGTACTTC.

The V and J genes are TRBV5-8 and TRBJ1-2; D ambiguous. Germline-derived CDR1 and CDR2 are SGHTS and YDEGEE. The CDR3 length is 10 residues. Trimming pared 7 bases from V and 4 bases from J, leaving 5 bases between. CDR3 amino acids: CASVAYGYTF. In DNA form, the CDR3 reads TGTGCCAGCGTAGCCTATGGCTACACCTTC.

The DNA of the CDR3 is TGTGCCAGCAGCTTGGGGAGCCGCTACGAGCAGTACTTC. Protein product: CASSLGSRYEQYF. The chain joins TRBV5-4 to TRBJ2-7; D is ambiguous. Between the trimmed V and J ends, which lost 0 bases and 3 bases, there was a span of 7 bases. Germline loops: CDR1 SGHNT, CDR2 YYREEE (reference sequence). This CDR3 contains 13 residues. Combining the CDR3 with reference TRBV5-4 and TRBJ2-7 gives the whole variable domain ETGVTQSPTHLIKTRGQQVTLRCSSQSGHNTVSWYQQALGQGPQFIFQYYREEENGRGNFPPRFSGLQFPNYSSELNVNALELDDSALYLCASSLGSRYEQYFGPGTRLTVT.

This chain joins TRBV27 and TRBJ2-2; 7 bases line up with TRBD1. The CDR3 covers 15 residues. The V gene end was trimmed by 7 bases and the J gene end by 6 bases; junction bases not matched to a gene: 11. Germline CDR1 MNHEY, CDR2 SMNVEV (reference sequence). CDR3 sequence reads: CASKYRAQGAGELFF. The CDR3 DNA sequence: TGTGCCAGCAAATATAGGGCCCAGGGGGCCGGGGAGCTGTTTTTT.